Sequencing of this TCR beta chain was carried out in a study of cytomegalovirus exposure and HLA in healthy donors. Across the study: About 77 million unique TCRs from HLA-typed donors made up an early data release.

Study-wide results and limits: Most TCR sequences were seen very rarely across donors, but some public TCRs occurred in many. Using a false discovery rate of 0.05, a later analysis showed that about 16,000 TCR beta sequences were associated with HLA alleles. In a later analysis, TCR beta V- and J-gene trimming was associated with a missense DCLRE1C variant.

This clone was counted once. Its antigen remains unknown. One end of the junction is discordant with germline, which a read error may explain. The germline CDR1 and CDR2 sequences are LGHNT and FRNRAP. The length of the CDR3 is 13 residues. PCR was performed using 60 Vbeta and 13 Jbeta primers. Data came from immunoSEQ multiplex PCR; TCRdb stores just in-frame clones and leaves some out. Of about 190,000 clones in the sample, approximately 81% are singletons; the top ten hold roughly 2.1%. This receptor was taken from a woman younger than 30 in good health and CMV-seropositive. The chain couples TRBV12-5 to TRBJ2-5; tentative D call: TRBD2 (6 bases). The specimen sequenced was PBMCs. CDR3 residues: CASGLAGWKTQYF. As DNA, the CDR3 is TGTGCTAGTGGGTTGGCGGGGTGGAAGACCCAGTACTTC.